The clone carrying this TCR beta chain was picked up a small number of times. What it recognizes is unknown. The data belong to a study of T cell repertoires in cytomegalovirus infection. Study-level results: Clonotype analysis showed dominance of the ex vivo response by HLA-C-restricted CMV-specific TCR beta clonotypes.

MiXCR was run by TCRdb on the reads, yielding one entry per CDR3 protein. This table holds 700,000 to 850,000 distinct CDR3 sequences, 30% to 35% found once. The sequence derives from a human donor in good health (CMV status not recorded). Some clones in this sample may be carry-over from other donors' samples. Sequencing used cultured CD8+ T cells from PBMCs, obtained from culture after CMV antigen stimulation.

CDR3 loop: CASSAPPGTPIFSPYNEQFF. DNA for the CDR3: TGTGCCAGCAGTGCCCCCCCCGGGACACCAATATTTTCCCCTTACAATGAGCAGTTCTTC. This chain joins TRBV6-1 and TRBJ2-1, with a weak D call TRBD1 (6 bases). V lost 4 bases to trimming and J lost 4 bases, with 29 bases between them. The germline CDR1 and CDR2 sequences are MNHNS and SASEGT. The CDR3 has 20 residues.